These 15 T cell receptor beta chains share one sample of origin, sequenced in a study of cytomegalovirus exposure and HLA in healthy donors. Repertoires were generated with immunoSEQ multiplex PCR, while TCRdb's copy carries only in-frame clones and drops some. Of over 110,000 clones listed, around 87% are singletons. The sequencing input was PBMCs. These receptors were obtained from a man younger than 35 in good health and CMV-seropositive.

This chain links TRBV10-3 with TRBJ1-2, with D perhaps TRBD1 (6 bases). V was trimmed by 8 bases and J by 4 bases, leaving 11 bases between them. The CDR3 has 12 residues. CDR1 ENHRY and CDR2 SYGVKD come from the germline V gene. DNA of the CDR3: TGTGCCATCGGTGGAGGGGGCTATGGCTACACCTTC. Its protein is CAIGGGGYGYTF.

The table lists this clone with a few counts. This rearrangement joins TRBV7-6 to TRBJ1-2, with D unresolved. Germline lookup yields CDR1 SGHVS and CDR2 FNYEAQ. This CDR3 spans 15 amino acids. Trimming took off 5 bases at V and 8 bases at J, with 21 bases between the two ends. CDR3 loop: CASSPTLGIGMGYTF. CDR3 in DNA: TGTGCCAGCAGCCCAACACTCGGGATAGGAATGGGCTACACCTTC.

The V gene is TRBV6-5, the J gene TRBJ1-4; D is unresolved. The V gene lost 6 bases and the J gene lost 8 bases, with 10 bases spanning the gap. CDR1 is MNHEY and CDR2 is SVGAGI in the germline V gene. The CDR3 has 12 residues. CDR3 in amino acids: CASSISGEKLFF. In nucleotides, the CDR3 is TGTGCCAGCAGCATATCCGGGGAAAAACTGTTTTTT.

About this clone: This same CDR3 is encoded by further DNA sequences in the sample. The chain employs TRBV5-1 and TRBJ2-1; 7 nucleotides line up with TRBD2. The CDR3 sequence is 13 residues long. J gave up 4 bases and V 4 bases, and 2 bases lay outside the gene matches. The germline V gene encodes CDR1 SGHRS and CDR2 YFSETQ. The CDR3: CASSPGGYNEQFF. The CDR3 DNA reads TGCGCCAGCAGCCCCGGGGGGTACAATGAGCAGTTCTTC.

The chain links TRBV9 to TRBJ2-1; 8 bases line up with TRBD2. The CDR3 extends over 15 amino acids. Germline-derived CDR1 and CDR2 are SGDLS and YYNGEE. V shed 4 bases and J 8 bases; nucleotides not matched to a gene: 11. The CDR3 spells CASSLREGRGDEQFF. CDR3 nucleotide sequence: TGTGCCAGCAGCCTTCGGGAGGGCCGAGGGGATGAGCAGTTCTTC.

This clone is a singleton in its sample. This rearrangement joins TRBV7-9 to TRBJ1-2, with TRBD1 matching over 9 bases. The germline CDR1 and CDR2 sequences are SEHNR and FQNEAQ (reference sequence). The V segment lost 3 bases and the J segment 2 bases; nucleotides outside the gene matches: 1. The CDR3 covers 14 residues. As DNA, the CDR3 is TGTGCCAGCAGCTTCGGGACAGGGAACTATGGCTACACCTTC. The encoded protein is CASSFGTGNYGYTF.

This chain connects TRBV7-8 to TRBJ2-3, with D unresolved. CDR1 is SGHVS and CDR2 is FQNEAQ in the germline V gene. The CDR3 totals 14 residues. Trimming left V 2 bases short and J 2 bases short, with 8 bases between. The DNA for the CDR3 is TGTGCCAGCAGCTTACAGGTCTTCACAGATACGCAGTATTTT. Translation: CASSLQVFTDTQYF.

The chain carries TRBV20-1 and TRBJ2-5; D is ambiguous. Germline V lookup: CDR1 DFQATT, CDR2 SNEGSKA (reference sequence). V lost 6 bases and J lost 5, with 10 bases in between. The CDR3 loop spans 11 amino acids. The CDR3 DNA sequence: TGCAGTGCCCTCCCTGAGGAGACCCAGTACTTC. It encodes CSALPEETQYF.

The chain employs TRBV19 and TRBJ2-2, with TRBD2 as a possible D gene (5 bases). CDR1 LNHDA and CDR2 SQIVND come from the germline V gene (reference sequence). V was clipped by 8 bases and J by 0 bases, with 13 bases between them. The CDR3 spans 15 residues. The CDR3 sequence: CASFRSGTNTGELFF. CDR3 DNA: TGTGCCAGTTTCCGAAGCGGTACGAACACCGGGGAGCTGTTTTTT.

The chain joins TRBV19 to TRBJ2-7; D might be TRBD2 (6 bases). The CDR3 covers 13 residues. Germline lookup yields CDR1 LNHDA and CDR2 SQIVND (reference sequence). Trimming removed 3 bases at V and 7 bases at J, with 13 bases between. CDR3 protein: CASSIRTAGEQYF. The CDR3 DNA is TGTGCCAGTAGTATCCGAACCGCGGGGGAGCAGTACTTC. Full variable domain (rest looked up from reference TRBV19 and TRBJ2-7): DGGITQSPKYLFRKEGQNVTLSCEQNLNHDAMYWYRQDPGQGLRLIYYSQIVNDFQKGDIAEGYSVSREKKESFPLTVTSAQKNPTAFYLCASSIRTAGEQYFGPGTRLTVT.

The V gene is TRBV5-6, the J gene TRBJ2-7; possibly TRBD1 for D (6 bases). Trimming removed 2 bases from V and 4 bases from J, with 13 bases in between. The CDR3 length is 14 residues. CDR1 and CDR2 from the germline V gene are SGHDT and YYEEEE. The CDR3 DNA reads as TGTGCCAGCAGCTTACAGGGCCTGGCTTACGAGCAGTACTTC. It is translated as CASSLQGLAYEQYF.

CDR3 in amino acids: CASIIGTGVYEQYF. The CDR3, as DNA: TGTGCCAGCATTATAGGGACAGGGGTGTACGAGCAGTACTTC. This chain joins TRBV6-1 and TRBJ2-7, with 10 bases identical to TRBD1. Germline V gene lookup returns CDR1 MNHNS and CDR2 SASEGT. The ends lost 7 bases at V and 4 bases at J; junction bases unmatched: 7. The CDR3 is 14 residues long.

The chain couples TRBV18 to TRBJ2-1; maybe TRBD2 (5 bases). The length of the CDR3 is 16 residues. V was shortened by 2 bases and J by 3 bases, with 14 bases between the two germline ends. In germline, CDR1 is KGHSH, CDR2 LQKENI. The CDR3 region has the DNA TGTGCCAGCTCACCAGGTCGGGGAAGGGTCTACAATGAGCAGTTCTTC. Protein sequence: CASSPGRGRVYNEQFF.

V is TRBV18 and J is TRBJ1-5; no clear D gene. Germline assignment: CDR1 KGHSH and CDR2 LQKENI. V lost 6 bases, J lost 4 bases, and 16 bases lay in between. This CDR3 is built from 15 residues. CDR3: CASSQTGSLNQPQHF. CDR3 nucleotide sequence: TGTGCCAGCTCGCAGACTGGGTCCTTGAATCAGCCCCAGCATTTT. Full variable domain (missing parts from reference TRBV18 and TRBJ1-5): NAGVMQNPRHLVRRRGQEARLRCSPMKGHSHVYWYRQLPEEGLKFMVYLQKENIIDESGMPKERFSAEFPKEGPSILRIQQVVRGDSAAYFCASSQTGSLNQPQHFGDGTRLSIL.

This chain uses TRBV19 with TRBJ1-6, with 8 bases fitting TRBD1. Trimming cost V 2 bases and J 7 bases; bases outside gene matches: 4. CDR1 and CDR2 (germline): LNHDA, SQIVND (reference sequence). The CDR3 is made up of 15 amino acids. The CDR3 loop is CASSIRGQVNSPLHF. In nucleotides, the CDR3 is TGTGCCAGTAGTATAAGGGGACAGGTGAATTCACCCCTCCACTTT.